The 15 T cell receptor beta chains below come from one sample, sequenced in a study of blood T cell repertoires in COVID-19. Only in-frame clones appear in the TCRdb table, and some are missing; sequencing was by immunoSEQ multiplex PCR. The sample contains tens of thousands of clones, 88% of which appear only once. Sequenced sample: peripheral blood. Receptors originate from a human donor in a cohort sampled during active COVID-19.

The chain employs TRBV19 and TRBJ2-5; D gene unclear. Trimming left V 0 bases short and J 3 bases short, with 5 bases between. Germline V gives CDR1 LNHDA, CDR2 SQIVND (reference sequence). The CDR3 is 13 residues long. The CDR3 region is CASSIDYEETQYF. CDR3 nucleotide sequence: TGTGCCAGTAGTATAGATTATGAAGAGACCCAGTACTTC.

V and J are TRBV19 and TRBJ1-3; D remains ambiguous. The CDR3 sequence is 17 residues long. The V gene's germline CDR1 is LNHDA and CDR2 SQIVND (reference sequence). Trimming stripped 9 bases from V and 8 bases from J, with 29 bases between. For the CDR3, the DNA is TGTGCCAGAATGCGAGGGTGGAGGGTTCCAAGTCGAGACACCATATATTTT. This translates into CARMRGWRVPSRDTIYF.

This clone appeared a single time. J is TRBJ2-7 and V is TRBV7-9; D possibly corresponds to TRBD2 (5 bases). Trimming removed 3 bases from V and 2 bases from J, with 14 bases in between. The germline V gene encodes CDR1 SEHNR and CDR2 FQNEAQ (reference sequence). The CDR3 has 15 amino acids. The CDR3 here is CASSLSDPGAYEQYF. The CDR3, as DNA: TGTGCCAGCAGCTTGAGTGACCCCGGGGCCTACGAGCAGTACTTC.

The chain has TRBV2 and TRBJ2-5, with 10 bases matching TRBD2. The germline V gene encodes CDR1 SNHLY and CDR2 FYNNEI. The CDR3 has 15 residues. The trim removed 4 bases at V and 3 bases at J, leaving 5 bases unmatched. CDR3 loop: CASSGTSGEKETQYF. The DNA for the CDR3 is TGTGCCAGCAGTGGGACTAGCGGTGAAAAAGAGACCCAGTACTTC.

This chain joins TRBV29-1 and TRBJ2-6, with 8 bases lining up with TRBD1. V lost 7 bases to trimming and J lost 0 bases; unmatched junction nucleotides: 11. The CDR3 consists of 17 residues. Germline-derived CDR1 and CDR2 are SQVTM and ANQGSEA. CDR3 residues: CSALRQGTSSGANVLTF. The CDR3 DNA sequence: TGCAGCGCCCTCAGACAGGGGACCAGCTCTGGGGCCAACGTCCTGACTTTC.

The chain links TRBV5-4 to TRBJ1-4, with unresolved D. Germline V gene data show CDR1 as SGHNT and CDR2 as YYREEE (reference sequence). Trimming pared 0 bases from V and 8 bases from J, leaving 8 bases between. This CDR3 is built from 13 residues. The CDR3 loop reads CASSLAAGEKLFF. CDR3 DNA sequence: TGTGCCAGCAGCTTGGCTGCAGGCGAAAAACTGTTTTTT.

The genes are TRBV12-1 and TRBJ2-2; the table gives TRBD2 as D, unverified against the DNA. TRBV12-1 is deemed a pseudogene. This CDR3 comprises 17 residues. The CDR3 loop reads CASSPWRERADTGELFF. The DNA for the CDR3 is TGTGCCAGCAGCCCCTGGCGGGAGCGGGCTGACACCGGGGAGCTGTTTTTT.

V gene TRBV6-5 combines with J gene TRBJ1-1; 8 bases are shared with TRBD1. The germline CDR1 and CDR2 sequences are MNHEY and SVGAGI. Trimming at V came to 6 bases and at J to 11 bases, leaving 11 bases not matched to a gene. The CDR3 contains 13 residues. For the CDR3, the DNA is TGTGCCAGCAGATCGGCCGACAGGGGTCTTGCTTTCTTT. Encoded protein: CASRSADRGLAFF.

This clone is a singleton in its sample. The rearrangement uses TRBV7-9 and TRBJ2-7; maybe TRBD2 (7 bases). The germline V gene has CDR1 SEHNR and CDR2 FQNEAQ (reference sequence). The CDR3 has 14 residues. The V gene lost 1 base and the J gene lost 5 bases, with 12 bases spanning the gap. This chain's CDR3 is CASSLEGGGHEQYF. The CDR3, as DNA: TGTGCCAGCAGCTTAGAGGGAGGGGGACACGAGCAGTACTTC.

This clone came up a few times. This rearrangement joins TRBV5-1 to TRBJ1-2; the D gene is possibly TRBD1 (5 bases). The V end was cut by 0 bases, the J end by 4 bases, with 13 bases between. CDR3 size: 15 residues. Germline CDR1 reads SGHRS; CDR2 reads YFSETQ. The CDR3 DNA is TGCGCCAGCAGCTTGGACAGGCTCCAACTCTATGGCTACACCTTC. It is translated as CASSLDRLQLYGYTF. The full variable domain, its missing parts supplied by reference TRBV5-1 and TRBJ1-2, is KAGVTQTPRYLIKTRGQQVTLSCSPISGHRSVSWYQQTPGQGLQFLFEYFSETQRNKGNFPGRFSGRQFSNSRSEMNVSTLELGDSALYLCASSLDRLQLYGYTFGSGTRLTVV.

The CDR3 reads CASSLASGREAFF. The CDR3, as DNA: TGCGCCAGCAGCTTGGCGTCAGGCCGTGAAGCTTTCTTT. V usage is TRBV5-1 and J usage is TRBJ1-1; D not certain. The ends were cut back, 0 bases at V and 7 bases at J, with 10 bases in the middle. The CDR3 is 13 residues long. Germline CDR1 reads SGHRS; CDR2 reads YFSETQ.

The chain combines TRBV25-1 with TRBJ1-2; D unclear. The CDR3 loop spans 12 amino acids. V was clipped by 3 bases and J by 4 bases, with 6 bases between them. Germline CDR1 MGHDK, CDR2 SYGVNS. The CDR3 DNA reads TGTGCCAGCAGTGATTCTCGCTATGGCTACACCTTC. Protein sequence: CASSDSRYGYTF.

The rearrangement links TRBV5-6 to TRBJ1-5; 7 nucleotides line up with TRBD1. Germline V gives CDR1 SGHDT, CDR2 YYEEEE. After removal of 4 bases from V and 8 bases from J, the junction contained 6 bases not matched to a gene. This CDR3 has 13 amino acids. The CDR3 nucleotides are TGTGCCAGCAGCCTAGGGGGCAAGGAGCCCCAGCATTTT. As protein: CASSLGGKEPQHF.

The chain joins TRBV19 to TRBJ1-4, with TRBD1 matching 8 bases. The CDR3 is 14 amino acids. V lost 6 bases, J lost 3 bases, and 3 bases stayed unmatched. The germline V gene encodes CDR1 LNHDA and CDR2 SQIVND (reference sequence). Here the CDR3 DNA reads TGTGCCAGTAGCGACAGGGGAGCTAATGAAAAACTGTTTTTT. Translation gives CASSDRGANEKLFF. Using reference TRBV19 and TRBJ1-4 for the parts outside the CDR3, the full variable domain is DGGITQSPKYLFRKEGQNVTLSCEQNLNHDAMYWYRQDPGQGLRLIYYSQIVNDFQKGDIAEGYSVSREKKESFPLTVTSAQKNPTAFYLCASSDRGANEKLFFGSGTQLSVL.

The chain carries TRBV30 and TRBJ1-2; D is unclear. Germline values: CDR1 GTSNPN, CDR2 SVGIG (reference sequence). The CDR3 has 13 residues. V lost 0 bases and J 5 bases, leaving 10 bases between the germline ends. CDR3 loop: CAWSVFRRYGYTF. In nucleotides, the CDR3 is TGTGCCTGGAGTGTATTTCGGAGGTATGGCTACACCTTC.